The 2 T cell receptor beta chains given below trace back to one sample, sequenced in a study of T cells in Graves' hyperthyroidism and ophthalmopathy. TCR beta CDR3 regions were amplified from RNA. HTBI primers were the set used in a first-round RT-PCR of the TCR CDR3. A single record per CDR3 protein comes from TCRdb applying MiXCR to the multiplex PCR reads. The profile shows under 450,000 distinct CDR3 sequences, roughly 14% of them singletons. The sequenced sample was blood. These receptors all stem from a man aged 25-45 years with Graves' hyperthyroidism that later progressed to Graves' ophthalmopathy.

This rearrangement joins TRBV5-5 to TRBJ1-3; D is perhaps TRBD1 (6 bases). This CDR3 comprises 14 residues. Deletions cut 1 base from V and 6 bases from J, with 11 bases between. CDR1 and CDR2 from the germline V gene are SGHKS and YYEKEE (reference sequence). CDR3 loop: CASSLSGGPNTIYF. The CDR3 DNA follows: TGTGCCAGCAGCTTGAGCGGGGGCCCAAACACCATATATTTT.

This chain links TRBV28 with TRBJ1-4, with D maybe TRBD1 (6 bases). Germline V gene lookup returns CDR1 MDHEN and CDR2 SYDVKM. CDR3 length equals 13 residues. V was clipped by 6 bases and J by 3 bases, with 8 bases between them. Written as DNA, the CDR3 is TGTGCCAGCAGCAGGACAGCTAATGAAAAACTGTTTTTT. Its translation: CASSRTANEKLFF.